These 32 T cell receptor beta chains were all obtained from the same sample, sequenced in a study of T cells in Graves' hyperthyroidism and ophthalmopathy. Researchers amplified the TCR beta CDR3 regions from RNA transcripts. A set of HTBI primers served as the primers for a first-round RT-PCR of the TCR CDR3. Via MiXCR, TCRdb re-called the multiplex PCR reads, giving one row per CDR3 protein. The data contain fewer than 650,000 distinct CDR3 sequences, 14% of them seen just once; the ten biggest clones take up roughly 7.1%. Sequencing was performed on blood. The source is a woman between 18 and 29 years old with Graves' ophthalmopathy.

This clonotype has only a few counts. The chain is built from TRBV7-9 and TRBJ2-5, with D unresolved. Trimming pared 5 bases from V and 9 bases from J, leaving 10 bases between. Per germline, CDR1 SEHNR and CDR2 FQNEAQ (reference sequence). The length of the CDR3 is 11 residues. CDR3 coding DNA: TGTGCCAGCAGCCTAGACGAGGCCCAGTACTTC. Amino acids: CASSLDEAQYF.

This clonotype appeared a few times. The chain couples TRBV4-1 to TRBJ1-2, with no clear D. In germline, CDR1 is MGHRA, CDR2 YSYEKL. Trimming pared 8 bases from V and 5 bases from J, leaving 21 bases between. There are 15 residues in the CDR3. The CDR3 DNA is TGCGCCAGCTCGGAGGCCCGGGAGCGGAGGTATGGCTACACCTTC. Translating it yields CASSEARERRYGYTF.

The sample holds a few counts of this clonotype. The genes are TRBV9 and TRBJ2-1, with D unclear. The CDR3 runs to 13 residues. V was shortened by 0 bases and J by 12 bases, with 13 bases between the two germline ends. CDR1 is SGDLS and CDR2 is YYNGEE in the germline V gene. The CDR3 sequence: CASSVGGESVQFF. DNA of the CDR3: TGTGCCAGCAGCGTAGGTGGAGAGTCGGTGCAGTTCTTC.

Ten or more counts support this clonotype. The chain uses TRBV9 and TRBJ2-1, with D hard to call. V gave up 1 base and J gave up 6 bases, with 11 bases separating them. Germline V lookup: CDR1 SGDLS, CDR2 YYNGEE. The length of the CDR3 is 14 residues. The CDR3: CASSVSSTINEQFF. The CDR3 coding sequence is TGTGCCAGCAGCGTATCGTCTACTATCAATGAGCAGTTCTTC.

This clonotype has only a few counts. A much bigger clone sits one base away, suggesting this may be a read error. The rearrangement uses TRBV30 and TRBJ2-5; TRBD1 matches 9 bases. With 3 bases clipped from V and 6 bases from J, the junction kept 8 bases outside the gene matches. CDR1 and CDR2 from the germline V gene are GTSNPN and SVGIG (reference sequence). The CDR3 sequence is 14 residues long. The CDR3 region is CAWSRAGQGKTQYF. CDR3 bases: TGTGCCTGGAGCCGGGCGGGACAGGGAAAGACCCAGTACTTC. Drawing the rest from reference TRBV30 and TRBJ2-5, the complete variable domain is SQTIHQWPATLVQPVGSPLSLECTVEGTSNPNLYWYRQAAGRGLQLLFYSVGIGQISSEVPQNLSASRPQDRQFILSSKKLLLSDSGFYLCAWSRAGQGKTQYFGPGTRLLVL.

In its sample, this clonotype was seen many times. The chain carries TRBV3-1 and TRBJ1-6, with a possible D match to TRBD1 (5 bases). The ends were cut back, 0 bases at V and 6 bases at J, with 12 bases in the middle. CDR1 LGHDT and CDR2 YNNKEL come from the germline V gene (reference sequence). The length of the CDR3 is 16 residues. CDR3 nucleotide sequence: TGTGCCAGCAGCCAAGATTCGGGGGGGTTTAATTCACCCCTCCACTTT. Translated: CASSQDSGGFNSPLHF.

The V gene is TRBV11-3, the J gene TRBJ2-4, with D hard to call. Per germline, CDR1 SGHNT and CDR2 YENEEA. The CDR3 contains 15 residues. V was trimmed by 5 bases and J by 0 bases, leaving 11 bases between them. CDR3 region: CASSTPRAAKNIQYF. In nucleotides, the CDR3 is TGTGCCAGCAGCACCCCCCGTGCAGCCAAAAACATTCAGTACTTC. Filled out from reference TRBV11-3 and TRBJ2-4, the complete variable domain reads EAGVVQSPRYKIIEKKQPVAFWCNPISGHNTLYWYLQNLGQGPELLIRYENEEAVDDSQLPKDRFSAERLKGVDSTLKIQPAELGDSAVYLCASSTPRAAKNIQYFGAGTRLSVL.

As to this clonotype: This may be a read error: a much more frequent sequence differs by one nucleotide. The rearrangement joins TRBV6-1 to TRBJ1-1; a weak D match, TRBD1 (5 bases). Germline values: CDR1 MNHNS, CDR2 SASEGT. This CDR3 contains 15 residues. DNA for the CDR3: TGTGCCAGCAGTGAAGAGCCGACAGTGAACACTGAAACTTTCTTT. Translating it yields CASSEEPTVNTETFF.

This clonotype was counted ten times or more. The V gene is TRBV6-1, the J gene TRBJ1-1; D ambiguous. This CDR3 has 15 residues. The V and J ends lost 6 bases and 5 bases respectively, with 19 bases between them. Germline values: CDR1 MNHNS, CDR2 SASEGT. CDR3 DNA sequence: TGTGCCAGCAGCAAGCCCGGGCTGATGGTGACTGAAGCTTTCTTT. It yields the protein CASSKPGLMVTEAFF.

This clonotype was detected many times. The V and J genes are TRBV11-3 and TRBJ2-1, with D unclear. The CDR3 runs 14 residues. V was clipped by 4 bases and J by 6 bases, with 13 bases between them. From germline, CDR1 is SGHNT and CDR2 YENEEA. CDR3 DNA sequence: TGTGCCAGCAGCTCGGACCCGACCTCCAATGAGCAGTTCTTC. It specifies CASSSDPTSNEQFF. Full variable domain (missing parts from reference TRBV11-3 and TRBJ2-1): EAGVVQSPRYKIIEKKQPVAFWCNPISGHNTLYWYLQNLGQGPELLIRYENEEAVDDSQLPKDRFSAERLKGVDSTLKIQPAELGDSAVYLCASSSDPTSNEQFFGPGTRLTVL.

This clonotype was seen many times. The chain links TRBV20-1 to TRBJ2-3; 11 positions agree with TRBD2. Germline V lookup: CDR1 DFQATT, CDR2 SNEGSKA (reference sequence). The CDR3 loop spans 15 amino acids. V lost 5 bases, J lost 4 bases, and 8 bases stayed unmatched. The CDR3 DNA reads as TGCAGTGCTCTAACCGGGACTAGCGGTTCAGATACGCAGTATTTT. It codes for CSALTGTSGSDTQYF.

This clonotype has at least ten counts. The V call is TRBV28, the J call TRBJ1-4, with 7 bases lining up with TRBD1. The CDR3 loop spans 16 amino acids. Trimming at V came to 7 bases and at J to 2 bases, leaving 10 bases not matched to a gene. The germline V gene encodes CDR1 MDHEN and CDR2 SYDVKM. Here the CDR3 reads CASTHRQTGTNEKLFF. Written as DNA, the CDR3 is TGTGCCAGCACCCACCGTCAGACAGGGACTAATGAAAAACTGTTTTTT.

In regard to this clonotype: This sequence may be a read error, since a much larger clone differs from it by one base. This rearrangement joins TRBV27 to TRBJ2-1, with 9 bases that match TRBD2. Germline CDR1 reads MNHEY; CDR2 reads SMNVEV (reference sequence). The CDR3 is made up of 14 amino acids. V gave up 6 bases and J gave up 6 bases; unmatched junction bases: 6. CDR3 residues: CASSLSGRFNEQFF. The CDR3 nucleotides are TGTGCCAGCAGCCTGAGCGGGAGGTTCAATGAGCAGTTCTTC.

This clonotype was detected a few times. This chain links TRBV7-8 with TRBJ1-1; 10 nucleotides line up with TRBD1. The junction had 6 bases not matched to a gene; V was cut back by 5 bases and J by 6 bases. There are 14 residues in the CDR3. The V gene's germline CDR1 is SGHVS and CDR2 FQNEAQ. Here the CDR3 reads CASSGDRGISEAFF. Here the CDR3 DNA reads TGTGCCAGCAGCGGGGACAGGGGAATTTCTGAAGCTTTCTTT.

This clonotype was counted ten times or more. This rearrangement joins TRBV11-3 to TRBJ2-1, with no clear D. This CDR3 comprises 14 residues. Germline V CDR1 and CDR2: SGHNT, YENEEA. Trimming removed 5 bases at V and 9 bases at J, with 17 bases between. The CDR3 bases are TGTGCCAGCAGCCCCCGGGCCCTACCCCCTGAGCAGTTCTTC. It specifies CASSPRALPPEQFF.

In its sample, this clonotype was seen a few times. The chain recombines TRBV15 with TRBJ1-1, with a weak D call TRBD1 (6 bases). CDR3 size: 13 residues. Germline CDR1 LNHNV, CDR2 YYDKDF (reference sequence). V was cut by 1 base and J by 8 bases, with 11 bases left in between. CDR3 sequence reads: CATSRGGGQEAFF. CDR3 nucleotides: TGTGCCACCAGCAGAGGAGGGGGGCAGGAAGCTTTCTTT.

This clonotype was counted many times. The chain recombines TRBV11-1 with TRBJ2-5; D is perhaps TRBD1 (7 bases). V was shortened by 5 bases and J by 5 bases, with 18 bases between the two germline ends. CDR3 length equals 15 residues. The germline V gene has CDR1 SGHAT and CDR2 FQDESV (reference sequence). CDR3 region: CASSPGGGIGETQYF. The DNA for the CDR3 is TGTGCCAGCAGCCCCGGAGGGGGCATCGGTGAGACCCAGTACTTC.

Of note for this clonotype: This sequence may be a read error, since a much larger clone differs from it by one base. This CDR3 is missing its conserved last phenylalanine or tryptophan, likely due to a read error. This sequence joins TRBV7-3 and TRBJ2-2; 8 bases fit TRBD2. Per the germline V gene, CDR1 is SGHTA and CDR2 is FQGTGA. The CDR3 covers 16 residues. V was pared by 5 bases and J by 1 base, with 6 bases of the junction left unmatched. The CDR3, as DNA: TGTGCCAGCAGCCCACCGGGGACTAGGAACACCGGGGAGCTGTTTCTT. Amino acids: CASSPPGTRNTGELFL.

This sequence joins TRBV7-3 and TRBJ2-3; D perhaps matches TRBD1 (6 bases). This CDR3 has 15 residues. The V and J ends lost 5 bases and 2 bases respectively, with 14 bases between them. Germline assignment: CDR1 SGHTA and CDR2 FQGTGA. CDR3 loop: CASSPKGDHTDTQYF. CDR3 bases: TGTGCCAGCAGCCCAAAGGGGGACCACACAGATACGCAGTATTTT.

A few counts support this clonotype. The V call is TRBV6-1, the J call TRBJ2-7, with D tentatively TRBD1 (6 bases). The CDR3 has 18 amino acids. The germline V gene encodes CDR1 MNHNS and CDR2 SASEGT. V lost 0 bases and J lost 1, with 19 bases in between. This CDR3 is CASSEAIGGRGLSYEQYF. The DNA of the CDR3 is TGTGCCAGCAGTGAAGCAATAGGCGGCAGGGGCTTATCCTACGAGCAGTACTTC.

This clonotype occurred many times. The gene calls are TRBV6-1 and TRBJ2-7, with unresolved D. Trimming cost V 1 base and J 0 bases, with 16 bases left between them. Germline CDR1 MNHNS, CDR2 SASEGT. The CDR3 has 17 residues. The CDR3: CASSEVVGTVSSYEQYF. Here the CDR3 DNA reads TGTGCCAGCAGTGAAGTTGTTGGAACCGTAAGCTCCTACGAGCAGTACTTC.

This chain connects TRBV19 to TRBJ2-7; D is possibly TRBD1 (5 bases). The CDR3 is made up of 15 amino acids. The ends were cut back, 5 bases at V and 0 bases at J, with 14 bases in the middle. Germline V CDR1 and CDR2: LNHDA, SQIVND (reference sequence). The CDR3 coding sequence is TGTGCCAGTAGTCGTGCCCAGGGATACTCCTACGAGCAGTACTTC. It is translated as CASSRAQGYSYEQYF.

This clonotype was counted at least ten times. CDR3 region: CASSDKVNEKLFF. The CDR3 region has the DNA TGTGCCAGCAGCGATAAAGTTAATGAAAAACTGTTTTTT. The chain employs TRBV5-5 and TRBJ1-4, with D unclear. This CDR3 is 13 amino acids long. Trimming took 4 bases from V and 4 from J, leaving 8 bases between them. CDR1 and CDR2 from the germline V gene are SGHKS and YYEKEE (reference sequence).

This clonotype has ten or more counts. This chain connects TRBV6-1 to TRBJ2-7; no definite D call. Germline V gives CDR1 MNHNS, CDR2 SASEGT. Trimming stripped 7 bases from V and 3 bases from J, with 7 bases between. The CDR3 covers 11 residues. CDR3 protein: CASTDHYEQYF. DNA of the CDR3: TGTGCCAGCACCGATCACTACGAGCAGTACTTC.

The rearrangement uses TRBV6-1 and TRBJ1-2; 7 nucleotides line up with TRBD1. After removal of 0 bases from V and 8 bases from J, the junction contained 3 bases not matched to a gene. Germline CDR1 reads MNHNS; CDR2 reads SASEGT. The CDR3 length is 13 residues. The CDR3 sequence: CASSEADREGYTF. For the CDR3, the DNA is TGTGCCAGCAGTGAAGCTGACAGGGAAGGCTACACCTTC.

The chain uses TRBV7-2 and TRBJ2-1; 11 nucleotides align to TRBD2. The CDR3 sequence is 19 residues long. V was pared by 5 bases and J by 0 bases, with 12 bases of the junction left unmatched. Germline V gene sequence: CDR1 SGHTA, CDR2 FQGNSA. Here the CDR3 DNA reads TGTGCCAGCAGCCAACCTCTCCTCGGACTAGCGGGCTCCTACAATGAGCAGTTCTTC. Its translation is CASSQPLLGLAGSYNEQFF.

This clonotype was seen many times. The chain employs TRBV6-5 and TRBJ2-7; tentatively, D is TRBD1 (5 bases). The ends were cut back, 6 bases at V and 3 bases at J, with 21 bases in the middle. This CDR3 has 16 residues. Per the germline V gene, CDR1 is MNHEY and CDR2 is SVGAGI. CDR3 sequence reads: CASRIDSVESFYEQYF. Written as DNA, the CDR3 is TGTGCCAGCAGGATTGACAGCGTTGAATCCTTCTACGAGCAGTACTTC.

CDR3 region: CATSDSTGVDTQYF. The CDR3 region has the DNA TGTGCCACCAGTGATTCGACAGGGGTAGATACGCAGTATTTT. The chain joins TRBV24-1 to TRBJ2-3; 8 bases are shared with TRBD1. Trimming cost V 2 bases and J 5 bases; bases outside gene matches: 2. This CDR3 comprises 14 residues. Per the germline V gene, CDR1 is KGHDR and CDR2 is SFDVKD.

This clonotype occurred many times. The chain links TRBV18 to TRBJ2-1, with D possibly being TRBD1 or TRBD2 (6 bases each). This CDR3 is 15 amino acids long. Between the trimmed V and J ends, which lost 1 base and 3 bases, there was a span of 10 bases. Germline lookup yields CDR1 KGHSH and CDR2 LQKENI. This CDR3 is CASSPQGEVYNEQFF. The CDR3 DNA reads TGTGCCAGCTCACCACAGGGGGAGGTCTACAATGAGCAGTTCTTC. Full variable domain (outside the CDR3, taken from reference TRBV18 and TRBJ2-1): NAGVMQNPRHLVRRRGQEARLRCSPMKGHSHVYWYRQLPEEGLKFMVYLQKENIIDESGMPKERFSAEFPKEGPSILRIQQVVRGDSAAYFCASSPQGEVYNEQFFGPGTRLTVL.

In this sample, this clonotype turned up a few times. This chain joins TRBV5-1 and TRBJ2-2, with D perhaps assigned TRBD1 or TRBD2 (5 bases each). The CDR3 is 14 residues long. Trimming took off 10 bases at V and 1 base at J, with 14 bases between the two ends. Germline values: CDR1 SGHRS, CDR2 YFSETQ. CDR3 amino acids: CAARDGGNTGELFF. The CDR3 nucleotides read TGCGCCGCGAGAGATGGGGGGAACACCGGGGAGCTGTTTTTT.

This clonotype occurred many times. CDR3 amino acids: CASSASSGGAWTGELFF. CDR3 sequence (DNA): TGTGCCAGCAGCGCTTCCTCTGGGGGCGCCTGGACCGGGGAGCTGTTTTTT. V is TRBV7-3 and J is TRBJ2-2, with a weak D call TRBD1 (6 bases). The CDR3 contains 17 residues. The V end lost 5 bases, the J end lost 5 bases, and 21 bases lay between the germline ends. Germline V gene sequence: CDR1 SGHTA, CDR2 FQGTGA.

The V and J genes are TRBV9 and TRBJ1-1, with a tentative D call TRBD1 (6 bases). Germline-derived CDR1 and CDR2 are SGDLS and YYNGEE. V lost 0 bases and J 3 bases, leaving 15 bases between the germline ends. The CDR3 consists of 16 residues. The CDR3 is CASSVDGAGDHTEAFF. CDR3 DNA: TGTGCCAGCAGCGTAGACGGGGCAGGGGATCACACTGAAGCTTTCTTT.